This T cell receptor beta chain was observed in a study of T cells in Graves' hyperthyroidism and ophthalmopathy. Study-level findings and limits: Appearing also in blood were most of the thyroid clonotypes expanded above 0.001.

Regions amplified from RNA transcripts were the TCR beta CDR3 regions. The primer set for the first-round RT-PCR of the TCR CDR3 was HTBI. In TCRdb, the multiplex PCR reads were re-called with MiXCR into one record per CDR3 protein. This sample carries 300,000 or so distinct CDR3 sequences, approximately 22% of them seen once, and the ten largest clones take around half. This clonotype was seen ten or more times. Its cognate antigen is unknown. Germline V lookup: CDR1 SNHLY, CDR2 FYNNEI. The CDR3 consists of 15 residues. The junction had 6 bases not matched to a gene; V was cut back by 5 bases and J by 5 bases.

Sequences were obtained from blood. This sequence was found in a woman aged 50 to 60 with Graves' hyperthyroidism. The J gene is TRBJ1-5, the V gene TRBV2, with TRBD1 identical over 10 bases. CDR3 protein: CASSYPGTGDQPQHF. DNA for the CDR3: TGTGCCAGCAGTTATCCGGGGACAGGGGATCAGCCCCAGCATTTT.